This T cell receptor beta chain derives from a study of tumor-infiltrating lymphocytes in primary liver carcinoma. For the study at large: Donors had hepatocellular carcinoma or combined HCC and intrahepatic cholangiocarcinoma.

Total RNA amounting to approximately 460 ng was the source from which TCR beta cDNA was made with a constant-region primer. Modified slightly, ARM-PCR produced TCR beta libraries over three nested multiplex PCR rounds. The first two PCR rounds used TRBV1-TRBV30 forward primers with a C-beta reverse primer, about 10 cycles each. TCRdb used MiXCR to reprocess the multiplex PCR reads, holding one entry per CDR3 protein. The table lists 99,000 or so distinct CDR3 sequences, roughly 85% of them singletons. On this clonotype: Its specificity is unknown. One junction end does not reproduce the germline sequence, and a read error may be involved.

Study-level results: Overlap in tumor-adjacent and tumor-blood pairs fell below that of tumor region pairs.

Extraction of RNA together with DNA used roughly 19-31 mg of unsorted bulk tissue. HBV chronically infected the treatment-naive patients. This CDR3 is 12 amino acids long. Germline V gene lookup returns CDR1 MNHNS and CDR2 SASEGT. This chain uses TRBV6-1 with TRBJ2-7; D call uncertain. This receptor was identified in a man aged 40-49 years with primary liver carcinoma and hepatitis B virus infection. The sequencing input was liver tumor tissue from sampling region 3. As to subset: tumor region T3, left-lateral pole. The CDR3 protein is CVSSEAYYEQYF. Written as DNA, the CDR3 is TGTGTCAGCAGTGAGGCCTACTATGAGCAGTACTTC.